This T cell receptor beta chain was observed in a study of early T cells in non-severe SARS-CoV-2 infection. TCRdb called the 5' RACE reads again in MiXCR, with one record for every CDR3 protein. This sample has more than 60,000 distinct CDR3 sequences, with roughly an eighth found just once. Sequences were obtained from whole blood. This sequence was found in an adult who was a healthcare worker with PCR-confirmed SARS-CoV-2 infection or an uninfected control (not recorded which).

The CDR3 DNA is TGCAGCGTTGAAGCGGGAACAGGACAAGTGCAGTACTTC. It translates to CSVEAGTGQVQYF. The chain uses TRBV29-1 and TRBJ2-7; D may be TRBD1 or TRBD2 (5 bases each). The CDR3 covers 13 residues. Trimming pared 1 base from V and 9 bases from J, leaving 16 bases between. The germline CDR1 and CDR2 sequences are SQVTM and ANQGSEA.